The rows below give T cell receptor beta chains drawn from one sample of a study of identical twins. TCRdb re-called the 5' RACE reads with MiXCR, one entry per CDR3 protein. The sample includes approximately 1.8 million distinct CDR3 sequences, under 35% seen only once; the top ten take less than 0.35%. The material sequenced was cord blood. Every receptor here comes from a newborn girl in good health. CDR3s include the opening cysteine and the closing phenylalanine or tryptophan. D genes are given only for firm matches. For some rows the clone size is stated as once, few or many, or as a class when expanded; others skip it.

d_gene	abundance	v_gene	j_gene	CDR3aa	CDR3nt
TRBD2	NA	TRBV25-1	TRBJ2-1	CASSEWETSGHNEQFF	TGTGCCAGCAGTGAATGGGAGACTAGCGGGCACAATGAGCAGTTCTTC
NA	few	TRBV25-1	TRBJ1-2	CASSEWRQSYGYTF	TGTGCCAGCAGTGAATGGAGACAGTCCTATGGCTACACCTTC
NA	NA	TRBV6-1	TRBJ2-5	CASSGQEGRDSYF	TGTGCCAGCAGTGGACAAGAGGGAAGGGATTCGTACTTC
NA	once	TRBV29-1	TRBJ1-2	CSVSGSLYGYTF	TGCAGCGTTTCCGGCAGCCTCTATGGCTACACCTTC
NA	NA	TRBV7-9	TRBJ1-4	CASSLFINEKLFF	TGTGCCAGCAGCCTCTTCATTAATGAAAAACTGTTTTTT
NA	NA	TRBV20-1	TRBJ1-4	CSAPGRLKKLFF	TGCAGTGCTCCGGGACGGCTAAAAAAACTGTTTTTT
TRBD2	NA	TRBV29-1	TRBJ2-5	CSAGGLAGVVETQYF	TGCAGCGCCGGGGGACTAGCGGGAGTAGTAGAGACCCAGTACTTC
TRBD1	once	TRBV19	TRBJ1-2	CASSTPGTGGYGYTF	TGTGCCAGTAGTACACCCGGGACAGGGGGCTATGGCTACACCTTC
TRBD2	NA	TRBV28	TRBJ2-4	CASSLNQWGGKNIQYF	TGTGCCAGCAGCCTAAATCAATGGGGGGGCAAAAACATTCAGTACTTC
NA	many	TRBV5-1	TRBJ1-1	CASSLLQNTEAFF	TGCGCCAGCAGCTTGTTACAGAACACTGAAGCTTTCTTT
TRBD2	few	TRBV28	TRBJ2-1	CASSFPPLAGVYNEQFF	TGTGCCAGCAGTTTTCCCCCTCTAGCGGGAGTCTACAATGAGCAGTTCTTC
NA	NA	TRBV4-2	TRBJ2-3	CASSQVRGAHGTDTQYF	TGTGCCAGCAGCCAAGTCCGGGGGGCGCATGGCACAGATACGCAGTATTTT
NA	NA	TRBV10-3	TRBJ1-2	CAIGGPDSAYGYTF	TGTGCCATCGGTGGACCCGACTCGGCCTATGGCTACACCTTC
NA	few	TRBV20-1	TRBJ2-7	CSAGGAYEQYF	TGCAGTGCCGGAGGGGCCTACGAGCAGTACTTC
NA	many	TRBV7-9	TRBJ2-7	CASSLVQATDEQYF	TGTGCCAGCAGCTTAGTCCAGGCTACGGACGAGCAGTACTTC
NA	few	TRBV28	TRBJ1-1	CACSLRATEAFF	TGTGCCTGCAGTTTGAGGGCCACTGAAGCTTTCTTT
NA	few	TRBV5-1	TRBJ2-3	CASSRLGVPTDTQYF	TGCGCCAGCAGCCGGTTGGGGGTCCCCACAGATACGCAGTATTTT
TRBD2	NA	TRBV20-1	TRBJ2-2	CSARPASGGANTGELFF	TGCAGTGCTAGACCGGCTAGCGGGGGGGCGAACACCGGGGAGCTGTTTTTT
NA	few	TRBV6-6	TRBJ1-2	CASSSGGRVLSYTF	TGTGCCAGCAGTTCGGGCGGAAGGGTATTGAGCTACACCTTC
NA	few	TRBV18	TRBJ1-1	CASSRLQVNTEAFF	TGTGCCAGCTCACGGTTACAGGTGAACACTGAAGCTTTCTTT
TRBD2	NA	TRBV7-2	TRBJ2-7	CASSLRTSAYNEQYF	TGTGCCAGCAGCTTAAGGACTAGCGCGTACAATGAGCAGTACTTC
NA	few	TRBV20-1	TRBJ1-2	CSARDTGLGYTF	TGCAGTGCTAGAGATACGGGGCTCGGCTACACCTTC
NA	few	TRBV3-1	TRBJ1-2	CASSQAGSGNGYTF	TGTGCCAGCAGCCAAGCAGGTAGTGGAAATGGCTACACCTTC
TRBD1	NA	TRBV28	TRBJ1-2	CASSSSTGESYYGYTF	TGTGCCAGCAGTTCCTCAACAGGGGAATCTTACTATGGCTACACCTTC
NA	few	TRBV20-1	TRBJ2-1	CSARDMGYNEQFF	TGCAGTGCTAGAGATATGGGGTACAATGAGCAGTTCTTC
TRBD1	NA	TRBV3-1	TRBJ2-3	CASSQNLPGTGATDTQYF	TGTGCCAGCAGCCAAAATTTACCCGGGACAGGGGCCACAGATACGCAGTATTTT
NA	NA	TRBV2	TRBJ2-7	CASSDRGRSSQYF	TGTGCCAGCAGTGACAGGGGGAGGTCTAGTCAGTACTTC
TRBD2	NA	TRBV7-9	TRBJ2-1	CASSLRIAGGPSDEQFF	TGTGCCAGCAGCTTAAGGATAGCGGGAGGGCCTTCTGATGAGCAGTTCTTC
NA	NA	TRBV11-2	TRBJ2-1	CASSRRSFGIGNERFF	NA
TRBD2	NA	TRBV12-5	TRBJ2-1	CASGLVLGLAADYNEQFF	TGTGCTAGTGGTTTGGTACTGGGACTAGCGGCTGACTACAATGAGCAGTTCTTC
TRBD1	NA	TRBV6-1	TRBJ1-2	CASTQGAANYGYTF	TGTGCCAGCACACAGGGGGCCGCAAACTATGGCTACACCTTC
NA	few	TRBV2	TRBJ1-2	CASSEARHRNYGYTF	TGTGCCAGCAGTGAAGCGAGACACCGTAACTATGGCTACACCTTC
NA	NA	TRBV12-3/TRBV12-4	TRBJ1-1	CASSFPYRSENTEAFF	TGTGCCAGCAGTTTTCCCTACAGGTCGGAGAACACTGAAGCTTTCTTT
NA	many	TRBV12-3/TRBV12-4	TRBJ1-5	CASSLGNQPQHF	TGTGCCAGCAGTTTGGGCAATCAGCCCCAGCATTTT
NA	NA	TRBV12-5	TRBJ2-3	CASGLVLGVGGTPLYF	TGTGCTAGTGGTTTGGTACTCGGGGTGGGTGGGACACCTTTGTATTTT
NA	NA	TRBV7-9	TRBJ1-4	CAGSLVGTGEKLFF	TGTGCCGGCAGCTTAGTAGGGACGGGCGAGAAACTGTTTTTT
NA	NA	TRBV12-3/TRBV12-4	TRBJ2-3	CASTRGSTDMQYF	TGTGCCAGCACACGGGGGAGCACAGATATGCAGTATTTT
NA	NA	TRBV4-2	TRBJ2-7	CASSQDLGTGIYEQYF	TGTGCCAGCAGCCAAGATTTAGGAACAGGGATCTACGAGCAGTACTTC
TRBD2	NA	TRBV4-1	TRBJ2-3	CASSQETSEIDTQYF	TGCGCCAGCAGCCAAGAGACTAGCGAAATCGATACGCAGTATTTT
NA	NA	TRBV6-5	TRBJ2-1	CASSYSRGHNEQFF	TGTGCCAGCAGTTACAGTAGGGGCCACAATGAGCAGTTCTTC
NA	NA	TRBV11-2	TRBJ2-5	CASSLGRLRDVRNEQYF	TGTGCCAGCAGCTTAGGGCGTTTGCGGGACGTTCGGAATGAGCAGTACTTC
TRBD1	few	TRBV27	TRBJ1-1	CASTLRGYTEAFF	TGTGCCAGCACCCTCAGGGGGTACACTGAAGCTTTCTTT
TRBD1	few	TRBV29-1	TRBJ1-4	CSVEETGRANEKLFF	TGCAGCGTTGAAGAGACAGGGAGGGCTAATGAAAAACTGTTTTTT
NA	NA	TRBV13	TRBJ1-2	CASSSRPNYGYTF	TGTGCCAGCAGCTCCCGTCCCAACTATGGCTACACCTTC
NA	many	TRBV25-1	TRBJ2-5	CASSARVAQETQYF	TGTGCCAGCAGTGCCCGAGTGGCACAAGAGACCCAGTACTTC
NA	once	TRBV28	TRBJ2-1	CASSCWPRSYNEQFF	TGTGCCAGCAGTTGTTGGCCGCGCTCCTACAATGAGCAGTTCTTC
TRBD2	few	TRBV5-1	TRBJ2-1	CASSHPGGGYNEQFF	TGCGCCAGCAGCCATCCGGGAGGGGGCTACAATGAGCAGTTCTTC
NA	NA	TRBV12-3/TRBV12-4	TRBJ2-5	CASRQALTYNEQYF	TGTGCCAGCAGGCAGGCCCTTACTTACAATGAGCAGTACTTC
NA	NA	TRBV7-9	TRBJ2-5	CASSLENGKTQYF	TGTGCCAGCAGCTTAGAGAATGGGAAGACCCAGTACTTC
NA	NA	TRBV15	TRBJ2-1	CATSRDPAESSYNEQFF	TGTGCCACCAGCAGAGATCCAGCGGAAAGCTCCTACAATGAGCAGTTCTTC
NA	NA	TRBV7-9	TRBJ1-4	CASSPGRVGEKLFF	TGTGCCAGCAGCCCCGGCAGGGTGGGAGAAAAACTGTTTTTT
NA	NA	TRBV7-2	TRBJ2-1	CASSLASGISYNEQFF	TGTGCCAGCAGCTTAGCTAGCGGTATTTCCTACAATGAGCAGTTCTTC
NA	few	TRBV12-3/TRBV12-4	TRBJ1-1	CASSLQNANTEAFF	TGTGCCAGCAGTTTACAGAACGCTAACACTGAAGCTTTCTTT
TRBD1	NA	TRBV20-1	TRBJ1-5	CSASQGQGDQPQHF	TGCAGTGCTAGCCAAGGACAGGGCGATCAGCCCCAGCATTTT
NA	NA	TRBV12-3/TRBV12-4	TRBJ1-1	CASRTTGTPTFEAFF	TGTGCCAGCAGAACTACAGGGACGCCCACCTTTGAAGCTTTCTTT
NA	few	TRBV4-1	TRBJ2-3	CASSQDPPGDFTDTQYF	TGCGCCAGCAGCCAAGATCCCCCGGGGGACTTCACAGATACGCAGTATTTT
TRBD2	NA	TRBV2	TRBJ2-1	CASIGSGGSYNEQFF	TGTGCCAGCATCGGCAGCGGGGGCTCCTACAATGAGCAGTTCTTC